The 19 T cell receptor beta chains presented below share a single source sample, sequenced in a study of immune evolution from preneoplasia to lung adenocarcinoma. Generated by immunoSEQ multiplex PCR, the TCRdb table keeps only in-frame clones and is missing some. The repertoire holds tens of thousands of clones, with around 70% as singletons. The sample comprised FFPE invasive lung adenocarcinoma tissue. The receptor set was obtained from a person aged 55 to 75 with invasive lung adenocarcinoma. Some clones in this sample may be carry-over from other donors' samples.

Only a few counts were recorded for this clone. The chain recombines TRBV6-1 with TRBJ1-4; D gene uncertain. There are 12 residues in the CDR3. Germline V gives CDR1 MNHNS, CDR2 SASEGT. V lost 11 bases, J lost 6 bases, and 13 bases lay in between. The CDR3 nucleotides read TGTGCCGTCGGGAGGGTCTATGAAAAACTGTTTTTT. It codes for CAVGRVYEKLFF.

This chain joins TRBV28 and TRBJ1-5, with unresolved D. Germline CDR1 reads MDHEN; CDR2 reads SYDVKM. Trimming cost V 3 bases and J 1 base, with 13 bases left between them. The CDR3 consists of 16 residues. The CDR3 sequence: CASSFWKGKSNQPQHF. For the CDR3, the DNA is TGTGCCAGCAGTTTTTGGAAAGGGAAGAGCAATCAGCCCCAGCATTTT. Full variable domain (rest looked up from reference TRBV28 and TRBJ1-5): DVKVTQSSRYLVKRTGEKVFLECVQDMDHENMFWYRQDPGLGLRLIYFSYDVKMKEKGDIPEGYSVSREKKERFSLILESASTNQTSMYLCASSFWKGKSNQPQHFGDGTRLSIL.

This chain joins TRBV30 and TRBJ2-6; 10 bases agree with TRBD1. Germline V lookup: CDR1 GTSNPN, CDR2 SVGIG (reference sequence). The V and J ends lost 5 bases and 1 base, in that order; junction bases with no gene match: 2. This CDR3 has 15 amino acids. The CDR3 loop reads CAWGQGGSGANVLTF. CDR3 nucleotide sequence: TGTGCCTGGGGACAGGGGGGTTCTGGGGCCAACGTCCTGACTTTC.

This sequence joins TRBV7-9 and TRBJ2-1; 8 bases line up with TRBD2. The CDR3 extends over 15 amino acids. Germline lookup yields CDR1 SEHNR and CDR2 FQNEAQ (reference sequence). The V segment lost 5 bases and the J segment 6 bases; nucleotides outside the gene matches: 9. CDR3 sequence (DNA): TGTGCCAGCAGCGAAGGGGATAGCGGGGTCAATGAGCAGTTCTTC. This codes for CASSEGDSGVNEQFF.

CDR3 protein: CASSLSETQYF. CDR3 coding DNA: TGTGCCAGCAGCTTATCGGAGACCCAGTACTTC. The chain joins TRBV7-6 to TRBJ2-5; D is ambiguous. This CDR3 comprises 11 residues. The V end was cut by 2 bases, the J end by 5 bases, with 3 bases between. Germline CDR1 and CDR2: SGHVS and FNYEAQ. Using reference TRBV7-6 and TRBJ2-5 for the parts outside the CDR3, the full variable domain is GAGVSQSPRYKVTKRGQDVALRCDPISGHVSLYWYRQALGQGPEFLTYFNYEAQQDKSGLPNDRFSAERPEGSISTLTIQRTEQRDSAMYRCASSLSETQYFGPGTRLLVL.

The chain is built from TRBV28 and TRBJ1-1; D is unresolved. CDR1 is MDHEN, CDR2 SYDVKM, per germline. The CDR3 totals 13 residues. The ends were cut back, 2 bases at V and 4 bases at J, with 8 bases in the middle. CDR3 sequence reads: CASSLQGGTEAFF. In nucleotides, the CDR3 is TGTGCCAGCAGTTTACAAGGTGGCACTGAAGCTTTCTTT. Filled out from reference TRBV28 and TRBJ1-1, the complete variable domain reads DVKVTQSSRYLVKRTGEKVFLECVQDMDHENMFWYRQDPGLGLRLIYFSYDVKMKEKGDIPEGYSVSREKKERFSLILESASTNQTSMYLCASSLQGGTEAFFGQGTRLTVV.

This sequence joins TRBV19 and TRBJ2-3; D tentatively fits TRBD1 or TRBD2 (5 bases each). This CDR3 spans 14 amino acids. CDR1 LNHDA and CDR2 SQIVND come from the germline V gene (reference sequence). V lost 8 bases and J 0 bases, leaving 12 bases between the germline ends. CDR3 in DNA: TGTGCCAGTTCTAGGGGCGGGAGCACAGATACGCAGTATTTT. As protein: CASSRGGSTDTQYF.

The genes are TRBV30 and TRBJ2-5, with D possibly matching TRBD2 (6 bases). The ends were cut back, 7 bases at V and 2 bases at J, with 17 bases in the middle. The CDR3 totals 14 residues. Germline V gene lookup returns CDR1 GTSNPN and CDR2 SVGIG (reference sequence). The CDR3 DNA reads as TGTGCCTCGAACCGACTAGTTGGGCAAGAGACCCAGTACTTC. It translates to CASNRLVGQETQYF.

The V and J genes are TRBV6-1 and TRBJ2-1, with D possibly TRBD2 on 6 matching bases. The CDR3 runs 14 residues. V shed 1 base and J shed 7 bases, with 11 bases lying between them. Germline values: CDR1 MNHNS, CDR2 SASEGT. The CDR3 reads CASSEGPEGNEQFF. The CDR3 DNA is TGTGCCAGCAGTGAAGGACCGGAGGGTAATGAGCAGTTCTTC.

The J gene is TRBJ1-5, the V gene TRBV27; D is possibly TRBD1 (5 bases). This CDR3 region has 17 residues. Germline CDR1 MNHEY, CDR2 SMNVEV (reference sequence). V was trimmed by 5 bases and J by 0 bases, leaving 17 bases between them. CDR3 bases: TGTGCCAGCAGTCCCGACCGGGACGGTCATAGCAATCAGCCCCAGCATTTT. This codes for CASSPDRDGHSNQPQHF.

A few counts support this clone. This chain uses TRBV19 with TRBJ2-5; TRBD1 might be the D (5 bases). This CDR3 is built from 15 residues. The V gene's germline CDR1 is LNHDA and CDR2 SQIVND (reference sequence). V was pared by 6 bases and J by 5 bases, with 19 bases between. CDR3 nucleotides: TGTGCCAGTAGCAGAACTCGGACACCTGGGGAGACCCAGTACTTC. It translates to CASSRTRTPGETQYF.

J is TRBJ2-2 and V is TRBV5-1; D unclear. This CDR3 has 17 amino acids. V lost 0 bases to trimming and J lost 5 bases, with 17 bases between them. Germline V lookup: CDR1 SGHRS, CDR2 YFSETQ. CDR3 bases: TGCGCCAGCAGCTTGGCAACGTCGGGTTATGGTACCGGGGAGCTGTTTTTT. It codes for CASSLATSGYGTGELFF.

This chain uses TRBV7-9 with TRBJ2-1; weak D call: TRBD2 (6 bases). The CDR3 contains 15 residues. The V and J ends lost 3 bases and 7 bases respectively, with 16 bases between them. Per the germline V gene, CDR1 is SEHNR and CDR2 is FQNEAQ (reference sequence). The CDR3 spells CASSFVGAGTNEQFF. CDR3 bases: TGTGCCAGCAGCTTCGTGGGTGCGGGGACGAATGAGCAGTTCTTC.

CDR3 sequence: CAISESGGTGGELFF. In DNA form, the CDR3 reads TGTGCCATCAGTGAGTCTGGCGGGACGGGCGGGGAGCTGTTTTTT. V is TRBV10-3 and J is TRBJ2-2, with D possibly being TRBD2 (6 bases). The CDR3 covers 15 residues. The germline V gene encodes CDR1 ENHRY and CDR2 SYGVKD. V was clipped by 0 bases and J by 7 bases, with 12 bases between them.

The chain is built from TRBV4-3 and TRBJ1-2; maybe TRBD1 (6 bases). CDR1 and CDR2 from the germline V gene are LGHNA and YSLEER. The V gene lost 0 bases and the J gene lost 0 bases, with 11 bases spanning the gap. The CDR3 has 16 amino acids. CDR3 sequence: CASSQDRQVPNYGYTF. In nucleotides, the CDR3 is TGCGCCAGCAGCCAAGATCGACAGGTACCTAACTATGGCTACACCTTC.

Only a few counts were recorded for this clone. The V call is TRBV5-8, the J call TRBJ2-6; 8 bases align to TRBD2. The CDR3 runs 17 residues. Germline V CDR1 and CDR2: SGHTS, YDEGEE. J was trimmed by 1 base and V by 7 bases; bases with no gene match: 10. This CDR3 reads CASQPSGSVSGANVLTF. The CDR3 region has the DNA TGTGCCAGCCAGCCAAGCGGGAGTGTTTCTGGGGCCAACGTCCTGACTTTC.

This sequence joins TRBV5-1 and TRBJ2-3; TRBD2 agrees at 11 bases. The CDR3 runs 13 residues. V lost 7 bases to trimming and J lost 5 bases; unmatched junction nucleotides: 3. Germline V gives CDR1 SGHRS, CDR2 YFSETQ. The CDR3 coding sequence is TGCGCCAGCCACCTAGCGGGAGGAGATACGCAGTATTTT. Its translation: CASHLAGGDTQYF. Together with reference TRBV5-1 and TRBJ2-3, the CDR3 gives the full variable domain: KAGVTQTPRYLIKTRGQQVTLSCSPISGHRSVSWYQQTPGQGLQFLFEYFSETQRNKGNFPGRFSGRQFSNSRSEMNVSTLELGDSALYLCASHLAGGDTQYFGPGTRLTVL.

The chain employs TRBV27 and TRBJ1-1; D is perhaps TRBD1 (6 bases). CDR1 MNHEY and CDR2 SMNVEV come from the germline V gene (reference sequence). V lost 8 bases, J lost 1 base, and 11 bases lay in between. The CDR3 consists of 13 residues. The CDR3 coding sequence is TGTGCCAGCCGGGGAGGGGGGAACACTGAAGCTTTCTTT. This codes for CASRGGGNTEAFF.

V gene TRBV7-3 combines with J gene TRBJ2-3; D is unresolved. The V end lost 3 bases, the J end lost 0 bases, and 10 bases lay between the germline ends. The CDR3 length is 15 residues. CDR1 is SGHTA, CDR2 FQGTGA, per germline. The CDR3 DNA reads as TGTGCCAGCAGCTTCGGCGGAACCAGCACAGATACGCAGTATTTT. It translates to CASSFGGTSTDTQYF.